These T cell receptor beta chains were read from a single sample in a study of cytomegalovirus exposure and HLA in healthy donors. Clones were sequenced by immunoSEQ multiplex PCR, and TCRdb holds only the in-frame ones, with some missing. The table includes roughly 150,000 clones, roughly 80% detected once. The sample was PBMCs. The receptors stem from a man aged 18 to 29 in good health and CMV-seronegative. Each CDR3 is given with its conserved first and last residue. D genes are given only for firm matches. A clone size is listed for some rows: how often the clone was seen (once, few, many), or a class if it is expanded.

j_gene	abundance	v_gene	d_gene	CDR3aa	CDR3nt
TRBJ2-3	NA	TRBV6-1	TRBD2	CASSGGSGRGSDTQYF	TGTGCCAGCAGTGGAGGGAGTGGGAGGGGATCAGATACGCAGTATTTT
TRBJ2-1	NA	TRBV14	TRBD2	CASSQDLSGRDEQFF	TGTGCCAGCAGCCAAGACCTAAGCGGGAGAGATGAGCAGTTCTTC
TRBJ2-3	once	TRBV19	TRBD2	CASSTSGTQYF	TGTGCCAGTAGTACTAGCGGGACGCAGTATTTT
TRBJ2-5	few	TRBV5-6	TRBD1	CASSLVAGGGETQYF	TGTGCCAGCAGCTTGGTGGCAGGGGGCGGAGAGACCCAGTACTTC
TRBJ2-7	NA	TRBV19	TRBD2	CASSSPGGERIYEQYF	TGTGCCAGTAGTTCCCCTGGGGGGGAAAGGATCTACGAGCAGTACTTC
TRBJ2-1	once	TRBV10-3	TRBD2	CAISAAGVANEQFF	TGTGCCATCAGTGCGGCGGGAGTGGCCAATGAGCAGTTCTTC
TRBJ2-1	NA	TRBV18	TRBD2	CASSPGLAGDEQFF	TGTGCCAGCTCACCAGGACTAGCGGGAGACGAGCAGTTCTTC
TRBJ1-2	NA	TRBV2	TRBD1	CASSDVGQEIESYTF	TGTGCCAGCAGTGATGTAGGACAGGAGATTGAAAGCTACACCTTC
TRBJ2-1	NA	TRBV7-2	TRBD1	CASSLGGTGFFGDNEQFF	TGTGCCAGCAGCTTAGGCGGGACAGGTTTTTTTGGGGACAATGAGCAGTTCTTC
TRBJ1-2	NA	TRBV6-6	NA	CASSGGGSSYTF	TGTGCCAGCAGCGGGGGGGGATCTAGCTACACCTTC
TRBJ1-2	NA	TRBV27	NA	CASSLLGQNGYTF	TGTGCCAGCAGTTTACTAGGACAGAATGGCTACACCTTC
TRBJ1-1	NA	TRBV27	NA	CASSLSPVYEAFF	TGTGCCAGCAGTTTATCCCCCGTATATGAAGCTTTCTTT
TRBJ2-1	NA	TRBV11-2	NA	CASSLDFYEQFF	TGTGCCAGCAGCTTAGATTTCTATGAGCAGTTCTTC
TRBJ2-1	NA	TRBV6-6	NA	CASSSGAQQFF	TGTGCCAGCAGCTCAGGGGCACAGCAGTTCTTC
TRBJ2-7	few	TRBV19	TRBD1	CASTRTGGSYEQYF	TGTGCCAGTACCCGGACAGGGGGCTCCTACGAGCAGTACTTC
TRBJ2-3	once	TRBV2	NA	CASCTRFADTQYF	TGTGCCAGCTGTACTAGATTCGCAGATACGCAGTATTTT
TRBJ2-2	NA	TRBV6-1	NA	CASSGRAGELFF	TGTGCCAGCAGTGGGAGGGCCGGGGAGCTGTTTTTT
TRBJ2-1	NA	TRBV6-4	NA	CASSGTGDSGEQFF	TGTGCCAGCAGTGGAACCGGGGATTCGGGTGAGCAGTTCTTC
TRBJ2-1	NA	TRBV2	TRBD2	CASSVDGTSGTGNEQFF	TGTGCCAGCAGTGTAGATGGGACTAGCGGGACGGGCAATGAGCAGTTCTTC
TRBJ1-5	once	TRBV4-3	NA	CASSLRQELNQPQHF	TGCGCCAGCAGCCTCCGACAGGAGTTAAATCAGCCCCAGCATTTT
TRBJ2-5	few	TRBV7-2	NA	CASSLNQQETQYF	TGTGCCAGCAGCTTAAATCAACAAGAGACCCAGTACTTC
TRBJ2-2	few	TRBV10-1	NA	CASSEPQGTGELFF	TGCGCCAGCAGTGAGCCGCAGGGGACCGGGGAGCTGTTTTTT
TRBJ2-2	NA	TRBV28	NA	CASSLRNTGELFF	TGTGCCAGCAGTTTACGGAACACCGGGGAGCTGTTTTTT
TRBJ1-1	NA	TRBV6-5	NA	CASSYSGVNTEAFF	TGTGCCAGCAGTTACTCAGGGGTGAACACTGAAGCTTTCTTT
TRBJ1-2	NA	TRBV9	NA	CASSVPGNHGYTF	TGTGCCAGCAGCGTCCCAGGTAACCATGGCTACACCTTC
TRBJ2-1	NA	TRBV5-6	TRBD1	CASSPGQDEQFF	TGTGCCAGCAGCCCAGGACAGGATGAGCAGTTCTTC
TRBJ2-2	NA	TRBV29-1	NA	CSVEGPFAGELFF	TGCAGCGTTGAAGGTCCTTTTGCCGGGGAGCTGTTTTTT
TRBJ2-1	NA	TRBV7-6	NA	CASSFGNEQFF	TGTGCCAGCAGCTTCGGGAATGAGCAGTTCTTC
TRBJ1-4	once	TRBV7-2	NA	CASSLASRGNEKLFF	TGTGCCAGCAGCTTAGCTTCCAGGGGAAATGAAAAACTGTTTTTT
TRBJ1-4	NA	TRBV9	NA	CASSVGPSNEKLFF	TGTGCCAGCAGCGTAGGGCCTTCTAATGAAAAACTGTTTTTT
TRBJ2-3	NA	TRBV11-2	TRBD2	CASRGLIAGLGDTQYF	TGTGCCAGCAGGGGTCTGATAGCGGGCCTAGGAGATACGCAGTATTTT
TRBJ2-2	NA	TRBV28	NA	CASSFAGQRTGELFF	TGTGCCAGCAGTTTCGCGGGACAGCGCACCGGGGAGCTGTTTTTT
TRBJ2-3	NA	TRBV28	NA	CASSFSGSLGDTQYF	TGTGCCAGCAGTTTTTCCGGGAGTCTAGGAGATACGCAGTATTTT
TRBJ2-5	NA	TRBV9	NA	CASSGGHQETQYF	TGTGCCAGCAGCGGAGGACATCAAGAGACCCAGTACTTC
TRBJ2-4	NA	TRBV12-5	NA	CASGSPTLAKNIQYF	TGTGCTAGTGGTTCGCCGACACTGGCCAAAAACATTCAGTACTTC
TRBJ2-7	NA	TRBV28	NA	CASRVSSGSYEQYF	TGTGCCAGCAGGGTTTCGTCAGGGTCCTACGAGCAGTACTTC
TRBJ1-1	few	TRBV2	NA	CASRAVNTEAFF	TGTGCCAGCAGGGCCGTGAACACTGAAGCTTTCTTT
TRBJ2-3	few	TRBV6-6	NA	CASSYPGDTQYF	TGTGCCAGCAGTTATCCAGGAGATACGCAGTATTTT
TRBJ2-7	NA	TRBV14	TRBD2	CASSRGLAGGYEQYF	TGTGCCAGCAGCCGGGGACTAGCGGGAGGCTACGAGCAGTACTTC
TRBJ2-5	NA	TRBV6-1	TRBD2	CASGRVGETQYF	TGTGCCAGCGGGAGGGTGGGGGAGACCCAGTACTTC